The 19 T cell receptor beta chains listed next were all sequenced from one sample in a study of cytomegalovirus exposure and HLA in healthy donors. With 60 Vbeta and 13 Jbeta primers, the PCR was carried out. The repertoire was sequenced with immunoSEQ multiplex PCR; TCRdb's copy has only in-frame clones and lacks some. The table shows approximately 110,000 clones, with approximately 70% occurring only once. The sequenced material came from PBMCs. The origin of the receptors is a middle-aged man in good health and CMV-seropositive.

The chain is built from TRBV5-6 and TRBJ1-2; 10 positions agree with TRBD1. Trimming cost V 4 bases and J 2 bases; bases outside gene matches: 8. Looked up from germline, CDR1 is SGHDT and CDR2 is YYEEEE. The CDR3 consists of 16 residues. The DNA of the CDR3 is TGTGCCAGCAGCCCTTACCGGGACAGGGGAAACTATGGCTACACCTTC. Its protein product is CASSPYRDRGNYGYTF.

The chain joins TRBV6-1 to TRBJ1-2; a weak D match, TRBD1 (6 bases). The germline gives CDR1 MNHNS, CDR2 SASEGT. There are 13 residues in the CDR3. Trimming stripped 11 bases from V and 0 bases from J, with 13 bases between. DNA of the CDR3: TGTGCCGGCCAACAGGGTTCTAACTATGGCTACACCTTC. This gives the protein CAGQQGSNYGYTF.

The chain is built from TRBV9 and TRBJ2-1, with D perhaps TRBD2 (6 bases). There are 14 residues in the CDR3. The V gene lost 3 bases and the J gene lost 7 bases, with 14 bases spanning the gap. Per the germline V gene, CDR1 is SGDLS and CDR2 is YYNGEE. This CDR3 reads CASSAPSGSNEQFF. DNA of the CDR3: TGTGCCAGCAGCGCACCTTCCGGGAGTAATGAGCAGTTCTTC.

This clone was counted a few times. The chain links TRBV11-2 to TRBJ2-7; D unresolved. Looked up from germline, CDR1 is SGHAT and CDR2 is FQNNGV. The V end was cut by 1 base, the J end by 4 bases, with 5 bases between. This CDR3 comprises 12 residues. In DNA form, the CDR3 reads TGTGCCAGCAGCTTAGTCCCTTACGAGCAGTACTTC. Its translation: CASSLVPYEQYF.

The chain is built from TRBV16 and TRBJ2-3; a weak D match, TRBD2 (6 bases). Trimming cost V 1 base and J 4 bases, with 12 bases left between them. CDR1 is KGHSY and CDR2 is FQNENV in the germline V gene. This CDR3 has 15 amino acids. CDR3 DNA sequence: TGTGCCAGCAGCCAATATAGCAGGGAGGCAGATACGCAGTATTTT. Protein sequence: CASSQYSREADTQYF.

The chain is built from TRBV4-3 and TRBJ2-7, with TRBD2 matching 8 bases. Germline CDR1 reads LGHNA; CDR2 reads YSLEER. CDR3 length equals 17 residues. J was trimmed by 4 bases and V by 0 bases; bases with no gene match: 11. This chain's CDR3 is CASSQDRAGGVGYEQYF. Written as DNA, the CDR3 is TGCGCCAGCAGCCAAGATCGGGCGGGGGGAGTGGGGTACGAGCAGTACTTC.

J is TRBJ2-2 and V is TRBV7-3, with TRBD2 identical over 8 bases. The V gene end was trimmed by 5 bases and the J gene end by 2 bases; junction bases not matched to a gene: 7. CDR1 SGHTA and CDR2 FQGTGA come from the germline V gene. The CDR3 length is 16 residues. The CDR3 DNA follows: TGTGCCAGCAGCCCAGTCGGACTAGCTAACACCGGGGAGCTGTTTTTT. It encodes CASSPVGLANTGELFF.

V and J are TRBV10-3 and TRBJ2-5, with TRBD2 identical over 10 bases. CDR1 and CDR2 (germline): ENHRY, SYGVKD. This CDR3 region has 14 residues. Trimming cost V 10 bases and J 2 bases; bases outside gene matches: 7. The CDR3 spells CASTSGVPQETQYF. CDR3 DNA: TGTGCCAGTACTAGCGGGGTACCTCAAGAGACCCAGTACTTC.

The genes are TRBV15 and TRBJ2-7; 12 bases are shared with TRBD2. The trim removed 2 bases at V and 3 bases at J, leaving 5 bases unmatched. The CDR3 contains 16 residues. Per germline, CDR1 LNHNV and CDR2 YYDKDF (reference sequence). This CDR3 reads CATSRTTSGGFYEQYF. The CDR3, as DNA: TGTGCCACCAGCAGAACTACTAGCGGGGGGTTCTACGAGCAGTACTTC. Combining the CDR3 with reference TRBV15 and TRBJ2-7 gives the whole variable domain DAMVIQNPRYQVTQFGKPVTLSCSQTLNHNVMYWYQQKSSQAPKLLFHYYDKDFNNEADTPDNFQSRRPNTSFCFLDIRSPGLGDTAMYLCATSRTTSGGFYEQYFGPGTRLTVT.

V usage is TRBV7-3 and J usage is TRBJ2-1; D remains unclear. Looked up from germline, CDR1 is SGHTA and CDR2 is FQGTGA. V lost 6 bases and J 6 bases, leaving 9 bases between the germline ends. This CDR3 region has 12 residues. The CDR3 protein is CASSPNPNEQFF. The CDR3 DNA reads as TGTGCCAGCAGTCCTAACCCCAATGAGCAGTTCTTC. Together with reference TRBV7-3 and TRBJ2-1, the CDR3 gives the full variable domain: GAGVSQTPSNKVTEKGKYVELRCDPISGHTALYWYRQSLGQGPEFLIYFQGTGAADDSGLPNDRFFAVRPEGSVSTLKIQRTERGDSAVYLCASSPNPNEQFFGPGTRLTVL.

This clone was seen a few times. The genes are TRBV6-5 and TRBJ1-1, with 7 bases aligning to TRBD1. V shed 6 bases, J shed 5 bases, and the junction held 9 bases outside the gene matches. CDR3 length equals 14 residues. Germline V gene lookup returns CDR1 MNHEY and CDR2 SVGAGI. The CDR3 coding sequence is TGTGCCAGCAGCCTTACAGGGGATAGAACTGAAGCTTTCTTT. Its protein is CASSLTGDRTEAFF.

The chain recombines TRBV28 with TRBJ2-7; 7 nucleotides match TRBD1. CDR3 length equals 16 residues. Germline V CDR1 and CDR2: MDHEN, SYDVKM. V trimming: 3 bases; J trimming: 3 bases; junction bases outside the gene matches: 11. The CDR3 bases are TGTGCCAGCAGTTTCTCCTCCGACAGGGCCCTCTACGAGCAGTACTTC. It is translated as CASSFSSDRALYEQYF.

The chain recombines TRBV6-6 with TRBJ2-7; 7 nucleotides line up with TRBD1. J was trimmed by 3 bases and V by 5 bases; bases with no gene match: 1. CDR1 and CDR2 from the germline V gene are MNHNY and SVGAGI (reference sequence). This CDR3 is built from 12 residues. The CDR3 sequence: CASSGQVYEQYF. CDR3 DNA: TGTGCCAGCAGTGGACAGGTCTACGAGCAGTACTTC.

This clone has only a few counts. The V call is TRBV19, the J call TRBJ1-5, with TRBD1 matching over 7 bases. V lost 4 bases to trimming and J lost 2 bases; unmatched junction nucleotides: 5. CDR3 size: 15 residues. The germline gives CDR1 LNHDA, CDR2 SQIVND (reference sequence). The CDR3: CASSTIRGGNQPQHF. The DNA for the CDR3 is TGTGCCAGTAGTACGATCAGGGGGGGCAATCAGCCCCAGCATTTT.

This clone has a handful of counts. Other DNA sequences in the sample encode the same CDR3. The chain is built from TRBV21-1 and TRBJ1-2; the table's TRBD1 call for D was not verified on the DNA. TRBV21-1 is flagged as a pseudogene. The CDR3 extends over 16 amino acids. The CDR3 nucleotides read TGTGCCAGCAGCAAACCTCCCCGGGACAGCAAGGAAGGGCACACCTTC. It translates to CASSKPPRDSKEGHTF.

The chain uses TRBV29-1 and TRBJ2-1; 7 bases line up with TRBD1. V dropped 8 bases and J dropped 9; count of bases not matched to a gene: 7. This CDR3 has 11 amino acids. In germline, CDR1 is SQVTM, CDR2 ANQGSEA. The chain's CDR3 is CSFETGPEQFF. The CDR3, as DNA: TGCAGCTTCGAGACAGGGCCTGAGCAGTTCTTC.

The CDR3 nucleotides are TGCAGCGTTGGTTTAGCGGATCGCTCCTACAATGAGCAGTTCTTC. This codes for CSVGLADRSYNEQFF. The chain has TRBV29-1 and TRBJ2-1; maybe TRBD2 (6 bases). Germline lookup yields CDR1 SQVTM and CDR2 ANQGSEA. CDR3 length equals 15 residues. V was trimmed by 4 bases and J by 0 bases, leaving 13 bases between them.

This chain links TRBV10-3 with TRBJ1-1; D gene ambiguous. Germline lookup yields CDR1 ENHRY and CDR2 SYGVKD. There are 14 residues in the CDR3. Trimming left V 2 bases short and J 4 bases short, with 11 bases between. The CDR3, as DNA: TGTGCCATCAGTGAGGGCAACAGCCCCACTGAAGCTTTCTTT. Amino acids: CAISEGNSPTEAFF.

The rearrangement links TRBV4-2 to TRBJ2-1; 10 bases agree with TRBD2. Trimming removed 0 bases from V and 9 bases from J; junction bases left unmatched: 8. The germline V gene has CDR1 LGHNA and CDR2 YNFKEQ. This CDR3 is built from 16 residues. DNA for the CDR3: TGTGCCAGCAGCCAAGATTTAAGCGGGAGGGGTGGTGAGCAGTTCTTC. Its protein is CASSQDLSGRGGEQFF.